A single sample is the source of the 32 T cell receptor beta chains below, sequenced in a study of lymphopenia after photon versus proton radiotherapy. Here immunoSEQ multiplex PCR was the method, and the copy in TCRdb shows in-frame clones only, minus some. The sample consists of around 160,000 clones, more than 85% of them appearing once. The specimen comprised peripheral blood, sampled from a patient treated with photon-based radiotherapy. These receptor sequences come from a man aged 50 to 60 with gastric cancer.

The chain is built from TRBV6-5 and TRBJ1-2; tentative D call: TRBD1 (5 bases). The CDR3 consists of 14 residues. With 8 bases removed from V and 3 bases from J, the gap between germline ends came to 16 bases. Looked up from germline, CDR1 is MNHEY and CDR2 is SVGAGI. DNA for the CDR3: TGTGCCAGCGGTGACAGCCGAAGCGACTATGGCTACACCTTC. Translated: CASGDSRSDYGYTF.

This clone was counted once. The J gene is TRBJ1-1, the V gene TRBV6-5, with 9 bases aligning to TRBD1. There are 15 residues in the CDR3. Germline V gene sequence: CDR1 MNHEY, CDR2 SVGAGI. Trimming cost V 2 bases and J 6 bases; bases outside gene matches: 7. The CDR3 loop reads CASSYRDREGAEAFF. CDR3 nucleotide sequence: TGTGCCAGCAGTTACCGGGACAGGGAAGGCGCTGAAGCTTTCTTT.

The chain has TRBV11-2 and TRBJ2-2; D is ambiguous. The CDR3 totals 15 residues. The germline CDR1 and CDR2 sequences are SGHAT and FQNNGV. Trimming took 0 bases from V and 1 from J, leaving 6 bases between them. CDR3 in amino acids: CASSLEQLNTGELFF. The CDR3 region has the DNA TGTGCCAGCAGCTTAGAACAGTTGAACACCGGGGAGCTGTTTTTT.

The chain employs TRBV4-2 and TRBJ2-7; D ambiguous. With 1 base removed from V and 0 bases from J, the gap between germline ends came to 10 bases. CDR1 and CDR2 from the germline V gene are LGHNA and YNFKEQ. The CDR3 has 15 amino acids. The CDR3 loop is CASSQGAYGSYEQYF. DNA for the CDR3: TGTGCCAGCAGCCAAGGGGCCTATGGCTCCTACGAGCAGTACTTC.

This clone was seen once. V gene TRBV19 combines with J gene TRBJ2-7; 7 bases are shared with TRBD1. The germline V gene has CDR1 LNHDA and CDR2 SQIVND (reference sequence). The V gene end was trimmed by 4 bases and the J gene end by 0 bases; junction bases not matched to a gene: 9. The CDR3 sequence is 16 residues long. The CDR3 sequence: CASSRGPGTVSYEQYF. The CDR3 DNA is TGTGCCAGTAGTAGGGGCCCTGGGACAGTCTCCTACGAGCAGTACTTC.

This clone occurred a few times. This CDR3 reads CASRPQGGSNTEAFF. As DNA, the CDR3 is TGTGCCAGCCGCCCGCAGGGTGGGTCGAACACTGAAGCTTTCTTT. J is TRBJ1-1 and V is TRBV27; D perhaps matches TRBD1 (5 bases). CDR1 MNHEY and CDR2 SMNVEV come from the germline V gene (reference sequence). The CDR3 spans 15 residues. Trimming took off 8 bases at V and 1 base at J, with 17 bases between the two ends.

J is TRBJ2-5 and V is TRBV12-5; possibly TRBD1 for D (6 bases). CDR3 length: 13 amino acids. Trimming took off 2 bases at V and 5 bases at J, with 9 bases between the two ends. In germline, CDR1 is LGHNT, CDR2 FRNRAP. CDR3 DNA: TGTGCTAGTGGTTTGTCAGGGGAGGAGACCCAGTACTTC. Protein: CASGLSGEETQYF.

This chain uses TRBV28 with TRBJ1-5; 8 bases match TRBD1. V lost 6 bases to trimming and J lost 6 bases; unmatched junction nucleotides: 4. Looked up from germline, CDR1 is MDHEN and CDR2 is SYDVKM. This CDR3 contains 13 residues. CDR3 nucleotide sequence: TGTGCCAGCAGCCCGGACAGGGCTCAGCCCCAGCATTTT. Its translation: CASSPDRAQPQHF. Combining the CDR3 with reference TRBV28 and TRBJ1-5 gives the whole variable domain DVKVTQSSRYLVKRTGEKVFLECVQDMDHENMFWYRQDPGLGLRLIYFSYDVKMKEKGDIPEGYSVSREKKERFSLILESASTNQTSMYLCASSPDRAQPQHFGDGTRLSIL.

The chain links TRBV4-1 to TRBJ1-5, with D possibly matching TRBD1 (5 bases). The CDR3 is 18 amino acids. Trimming stripped 1 base from V and 0 bases from J, with 16 bases between. From germline, CDR1 is MGHRA and CDR2 YSYEKL. The CDR3 DNA follows: TGCGCCAGCAGCCAAGGAGAAGGGGTCCAGCGTAGCAATCAGCCCCAGCATTTT. Protein sequence: CASSQGEGVQRSNQPQHF.

V is TRBV6-4 and J is TRBJ2-7; TRBD2 matches 7 bases. The J segment lost 3 bases and the V segment lost 0 bases, leaving 17 bases of the junction unmatched. The CDR3 has 19 residues. CDR1 and CDR2 from the germline V gene are MRHNA and SNTAGT. CDR3 loop: CASSDSGGVQAGIGYEQYF. In DNA, the CDR3 is TGTGCCAGCAGTGACTCGGGGGGGGTGCAAGCGGGAATCGGCTACGAGCAGTACTTC.

The chain employs TRBV6-5 and TRBJ2-7; D is possibly TRBD2 (6 bases). Germline V gives CDR1 MNHEY, CDR2 SVGAGI. The length of the CDR3 is 12 residues. V was pared by 4 bases and J by 5 bases, with 9 bases between. Here the CDR3 reads CASSFPGDEQYF. In DNA form, the CDR3 reads TGTGCCAGCAGTTTCCCGGGGGACGAGCAGTACTTC.

This clone has a single count. The CDR3 here is CASSAYDRDTEAFF. DNA of the CDR3: TGTGCCAGCAGTGCTTACGACAGGGACACTGAAGCTTTCTTT. V and J are TRBV6-1 and TRBJ1-1, with 7 bases matching TRBD1. With V trimmed by 4 bases and J by 3 bases, 5 bases remained unmatched. Germline V gene lookup returns CDR1 MNHNS and CDR2 SASEGT. The CDR3 length is 14 residues.

The V gene is TRBV19, the J gene TRBJ1-2; TRBD1 might be the D (5 bases). This CDR3 is 15 amino acids long. V was cut by 4 bases and J by 3 bases, with 15 bases left in between. The germline CDR1 and CDR2 sequences are LNHDA and SQIVND (reference sequence). CDR3 protein: CASSRLRTTDYGYTF. CDR3 nucleotide sequence: TGTGCCAGTAGTAGATTGCGGACAACGGACTATGGCTACACCTTC. Filled out from reference TRBV19 and TRBJ1-2, the complete variable domain reads DGGITQSPKYLFRKEGQNVTLSCEQNLNHDAMYWYRQDPGQGLRLIYYSQIVNDFQKGDIAEGYSVSREKKESFPLTVTSAQKNPTAFYLCASSRLRTTDYGYTFGSGTRLTVV.

The rearrangement links TRBV13 to TRBJ1-1; 7 bases map to TRBD1. Losses at the gene ends were 6 bases for V and 0 bases for J; bases not matched to a gene: 7. The CDR3 is made up of 15 amino acids. The germline gives CDR1 PRHDT, CDR2 FYEKMQ (reference sequence). The CDR3 sequence: CASRVRGGMNTEAFF. CDR3 DNA: TGTGCCAGCAGGGTCAGGGGGGGAATGAACACTGAAGCTTTCTTT.

The CDR3 spells CASSEIGAGGVYEQYF. In DNA, the CDR3 is TGTGCCAGCAGTGAAATTGGCGCAGGGGGGGTCTACGAGCAGTACTTC. The rearrangement links TRBV6-1 to TRBJ2-7, with D perhaps matching TRBD1 or TRBD2 (7 bases each). The germline V and J ends were trimmed by 2 bases and 3 bases, with 17 bases remaining between them. Germline CDR1 and CDR2: MNHNS and SASEGT. The length of the CDR3 is 16 residues.

The chain links TRBV19 to TRBJ2-1, with 8 bases matching TRBD1. The CDR3 contains 17 residues. CDR1 LNHDA and CDR2 SQIVND come from the germline V gene (reference sequence). The V and J ends lost 0 bases and 3 bases, in that order; junction bases with no gene match: 7. The CDR3 loop reads CASSIEYRGAVYNEQFF. In nucleotides, the CDR3 is TGTGCCAGTAGTATAGAATACAGGGGGGCAGTCTACAATGAGCAGTTCTTC.

This chain joins TRBV7-9 and TRBJ2-1; 7 nucleotides match TRBD2. V lost 2 bases, J lost 5 bases, and 18 bases stayed unmatched. The germline V gene encodes CDR1 SEHNR and CDR2 FQNEAQ (reference sequence). The CDR3 extends over 19 amino acids. Here the CDR3 reads CASSLRRGFGRDAHNEQFF. CDR3 DNA sequence: TGTGCCAGCAGCTTAAGGCGGGGGTTCGGACGGGACGCCCACAATGAGCAGTTCTTC.

This clone occurred a few times. J is TRBJ2-1 and V is TRBV5-4; 9 bases align to TRBD2. Trimming at V came to 2 bases and at J to 10 bases, leaving 10 bases not matched to a gene. This CDR3 is built from 15 residues. Germline values: CDR1 SGHNT, CDR2 YYREEE (reference sequence). CDR3 in DNA: TGTGCCAGCAGCTTAGCGGGAGGTAAAATTGGGGAGCAGTTCTTC. Its protein is CASSLAGGKIGEQFF.

The gene calls are TRBV7-7 and TRBJ1-5; D not certain. The CDR3 spans 13 residues. The germline V and J ends were trimmed by 5 bases and 3 bases, with 8 bases remaining between them. Per the germline V gene, CDR1 is SSHAT and CDR2 is FNYEAQ (reference sequence). The CDR3 sequence is CASSQGHNQPQHF. The DNA for the CDR3 is TGTGCCAGCAGCCAAGGCCACAATCAGCCCCAGCATTTT.

This chain links TRBV4-2 with TRBJ2-2; no clear D. Per the germline V gene, CDR1 is LGHNA and CDR2 is YNFKEQ. Trimming removed 1 base at V and 3 bases at J, with 6 bases between. The CDR3 is 14 amino acids. This CDR3 reads CASSQVLDTGELFF. CDR3 sequence (DNA): TGTGCCAGCAGCCAAGTACTCGACACCGGGGAGCTGTTTTTT.

The chain joins TRBV2 to TRBJ2-2, with D hard to call. CDR3 length: 18 residues. CDR1 is SNHLY, CDR2 FYNNEI, per germline. Deletions cut 6 bases from V and 1 base from J, with 21 bases between. The CDR3 protein is CASRFSRFRHKNTGELFF. CDR3 coding DNA: TGTGCCAGCAGATTTTCGAGATTTCGACACAAGAACACCGGGGAGCTGTTTTTT.

This chain joins TRBV10-3 and TRBJ2-1; 8 nucleotides align to TRBD2. V was clipped by 2 bases and J by 7 bases; unmatched bases: 16. The CDR3 is 18 amino acids. CDR1 and CDR2 from the germline V gene are ENHRY and SYGVKD. The CDR3 nucleotides read TGTGCCATCAGTGAGCCAGTGGCGAGCGGGAGACTTCCAAATGAGCAGTTCTTC. This codes for CAISEPVASGRLPNEQFF.

Comments on this clone: The junction does not match germline at one end; this may be a read error. The chain employs TRBV6-1 and TRBJ1-4; D gene ambiguous. Germline lookup yields CDR1 MNHNS and CDR2 SASEGT. CDR3 length: 11 residues. CDR3 DNA: TGTGCCAGCAGTGAAGGCGCCCTTAGTGGATTT. Translating it yields CASSEGALSGF.

V is TRBV28 and J is TRBJ2-4; 10 bases map to TRBD2. CDR1 MDHEN and CDR2 SYDVKM come from the germline V gene. The CDR3 totals 14 residues. The V gene end was trimmed by 4 bases and the J gene end by 8 bases; junction bases not matched to a gene: 5. This CDR3 reads CASSWGLALDIQYF. The CDR3 region has the DNA TGTGCCAGCAGTTGGGGACTAGCGTTGGACATTCAGTACTTC.

The rearrangement links TRBV7-6 to TRBJ2-3; 8 bases line up with TRBD1. The CDR3 sequence is 15 residues long. Germline CDR1 SGHVS, CDR2 FNYEAQ. V was pared by 5 bases and J by 3 bases, with 7 bases of the junction left unmatched. The CDR3 nucleotides are TGTGCCAGCAGCCCCTGGACAGGGTGGACAGATACGCAGTATTTT. This gives the protein CASSPWTGWTDTQYF. Looking up the rest from reference TRBV7-6 and TRBJ2-3 gives the full variable domain: GAGVSQSPRYKVTKRGQDVALRCDPISGHVSLYWYRQALGQGPEFLTYFNYEAQQDKSGLPNDRFSAERPEGSISTLTIQRTEQRDSAMYRCASSPWTGWTDTQYFGPGTRLTVL.

This chain uses TRBV7-9 with TRBJ2-7; 11 bases line up with TRBD1. Per the germline V gene, CDR1 is SEHNR and CDR2 is FQNEAQ (reference sequence). Trimming took 5 bases from V and 2 from J; bases not matched to a gene: 8. The CDR3 consists of 16 residues. The CDR3 region is CASSPGWDRGTYEQYF. The CDR3 DNA reads as TGTGCCAGCAGCCCGGGCTGGGACAGGGGGACCTACGAGCAGTACTTC.

The chain links TRBV29-1 to TRBJ1-2; D is ambiguous. The CDR3 totals 12 residues. The V end was cut by 6 bases, the J end by 3 bases, with 11 bases between. CDR1 and CDR2 from the germline V gene are SQVTM and ANQGSEA. CDR3 loop: CSVLSSDYGYTF. The DNA for the CDR3 is TGCAGCGTCCTTAGTTCCGACTATGGCTACACCTTC.

This clone has only one observation. The chain has TRBV25-1 and TRBJ2-5; a possible D gene is TRBD2 (6 bases). The CDR3 loop spans 14 amino acids. Germline assignment: CDR1 MGHDK and CDR2 SYGVNS. Trimming took off 4 bases at V and 4 bases at J, with 13 bases between the two ends. The CDR3 loop is CASSVGGAGETQYF. CDR3 bases: TGTGCCAGCAGTGTCGGGGGAGCGGGAGAGACCCAGTACTTC.

V gene TRBV7-9 combines with J gene TRBJ1-5; no clear D gene. CDR3 length: 13 amino acids. Per germline, CDR1 SEHNR and CDR2 FQNEAQ (reference sequence). Trimming shortened V by 5 bases and J by 7 bases, and 12 bases separated the two germline ends. The CDR3 sequence is CASSLISGQPQHF. CDR3 nucleotides: TGTGCCAGCAGCCTAATTTCCGGACAGCCCCAGCATTTT.

V and J are TRBV9 and TRBJ1-1, with D possibly being TRBD1 (5 bases). Trimming took off 0 bases at V and 3 bases at J, with 9 bases between the two ends. The germline V gene has CDR1 SGDLS and CDR2 YYNGEE. This CDR3 has 14 residues. The CDR3 region is CASSVVEGHTEAFF. The CDR3 bases are TGTGCCAGCAGCGTAGTTGAGGGACACACTGAAGCTTTCTTT.

The chain couples TRBV7-3 to TRBJ2-2; TRBD2 aligns across 7 bases. Germline values: CDR1 SGHTA, CDR2 FQGTGA. J gave up 2 bases and V 5 bases, and 5 bases lay outside the gene matches. The CDR3 loop spans 15 amino acids. The CDR3 DNA reads as TGTGCCAGCAGCGCCTCTAGCGGCAACACCGGGGAGCTGTTTTTT. Protein sequence: CASSASSGNTGELFF.

The chain is built from TRBV5-4 and TRBJ2-2; 7 positions match TRBD2. This CDR3 region has 16 residues. With 4 bases clipped from V and 1 base from J, the junction kept 7 bases outside the gene matches. Germline V gene sequence: CDR1 SGHNT, CDR2 YYREEE (reference sequence). CDR3 region: CASSEPGGRNTGELFF. DNA for the CDR3: TGTGCCAGCAGCGAACCCGGGGGGAGGAACACCGGGGAGCTGTTTTTT.